This T cell receptor (beta chain) emerged from a study of control samples from healthy donors and cancer patients. TCRdb's table, derived via immunoSEQ multiplex PCR, lists solely in-frame clones and lacks some. This table has 100,000 to 150,000 clones, just under 95% appearing once. Trimming pared 3 bases from V and 6 bases from J, leaving 21 bases between. CDR3 length: 16 residues. Germline CDR1 and CDR2: MRHNA and SNTAGT. The V call is TRBV6-4, the J call TRBJ2-7, with D possibly matching TRBD1 (6 bases). What was sequenced was blood. The receptor was isolated from a man aged 18 to 35 in good health. Written as DNA, the CDR3 is TGTGCCAGCAGTGAAATGCCAGGACAGAATTCGGGCGAGCAGTACTTC. Its protein is CASSEMPGQNSGEQYF.